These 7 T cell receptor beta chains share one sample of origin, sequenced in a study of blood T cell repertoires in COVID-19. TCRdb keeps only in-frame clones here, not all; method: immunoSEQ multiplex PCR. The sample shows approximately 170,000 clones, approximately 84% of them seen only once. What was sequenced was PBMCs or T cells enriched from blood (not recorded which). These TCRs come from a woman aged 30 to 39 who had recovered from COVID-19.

The CDR3, as DNA: TGTGCCAGCAGCTTAGGGGGGACTAGCGGGAGGGATAAGGGGAGGGAGCAGTACTTC. This codes for CASSLGGTSGRDKGREQYF. The rearrangement uses TRBV7-8 and TRBJ2-7, with TRBD2 matching 16 bases. Trimming at V came to 1 base and at J to 7 bases, leaving 13 bases not matched to a gene. The CDR3 is 19 residues long. CDR1 and CDR2 (germline): SGHVS, FQNEAQ.

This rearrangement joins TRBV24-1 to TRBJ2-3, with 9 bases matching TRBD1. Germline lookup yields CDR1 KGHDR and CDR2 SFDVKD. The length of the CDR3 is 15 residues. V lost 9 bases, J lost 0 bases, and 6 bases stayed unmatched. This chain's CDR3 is CATRLGQGSTDTQYF. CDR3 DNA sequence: TGTGCCACCCGACTTGGACAGGGGAGCACAGATACGCAGTATTTT.

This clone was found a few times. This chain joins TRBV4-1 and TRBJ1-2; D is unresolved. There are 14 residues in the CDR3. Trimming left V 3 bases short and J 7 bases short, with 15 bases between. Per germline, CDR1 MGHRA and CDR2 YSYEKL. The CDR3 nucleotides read TGCGCCAGCAGCCATCTCCCCGGAGGGCCTGGCTACACCTTC. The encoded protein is CASSHLPGGPGYTF.

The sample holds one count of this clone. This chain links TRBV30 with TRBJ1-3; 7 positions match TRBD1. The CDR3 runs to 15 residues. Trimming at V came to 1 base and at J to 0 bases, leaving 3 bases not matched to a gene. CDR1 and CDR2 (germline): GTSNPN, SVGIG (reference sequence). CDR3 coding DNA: TGTGCCTGGAGTGCCGGGACAGTCTCTGGAAACACCATATATTTT. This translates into CAWSAGTVSGNTIYF.

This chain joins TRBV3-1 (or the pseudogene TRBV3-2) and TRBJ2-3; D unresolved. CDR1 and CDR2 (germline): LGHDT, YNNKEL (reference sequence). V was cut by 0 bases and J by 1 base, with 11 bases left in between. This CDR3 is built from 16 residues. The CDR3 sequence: CASSQDIQSGTDTQYF. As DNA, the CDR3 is TGTGCCAGCAGCCAAGATATACAGTCTGGCACAGATACGCAGTATTTT.

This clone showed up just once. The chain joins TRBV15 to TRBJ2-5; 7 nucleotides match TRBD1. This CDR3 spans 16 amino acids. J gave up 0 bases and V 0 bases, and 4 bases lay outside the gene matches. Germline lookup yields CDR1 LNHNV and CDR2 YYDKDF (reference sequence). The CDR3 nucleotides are TGTGCCACCAGCAGAGATGGGGGACAGTACCAAGAGACCCAGTACTTC. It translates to CATSRDGGQYQETQYF. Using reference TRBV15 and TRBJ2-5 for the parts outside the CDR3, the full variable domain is DAMVIQNPRYQVTQFGKPVTLSCSQTLNHNVMYWYQQKSSQAPKLLFHYYDKDFNNEADTPDNFQSRRPNTSFCFLDIRSPGLGDTAMYLCATSRDGGQYQETQYFGPGTRLLVL.

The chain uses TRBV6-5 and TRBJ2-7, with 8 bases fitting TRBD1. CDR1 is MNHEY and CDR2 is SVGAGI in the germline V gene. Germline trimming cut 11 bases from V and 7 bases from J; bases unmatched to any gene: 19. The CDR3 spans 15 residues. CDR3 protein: CAGPGTGCPPGEQYV. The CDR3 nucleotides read TGTGCCGGCCCCGGGACAGGATGCCCTCCGGGGGAGCAGTACGTC.